The 19 T cell receptor beta chains below were found in one sample sequenced in a study of blood T cell repertoires in COVID-19. Clones were sequenced by immunoSEQ multiplex PCR, and TCRdb holds only the in-frame ones, with some missing. The table has 200,000 to 300,000 clones, 86% seen once. Sequencing was done on a sample of peripheral blood. Receptors were obtained from a man aged 25 to 40 with active or convalescent COVID-19.

The chain joins TRBV19 to TRBJ2-7, with 12 bases identical to TRBD1. V lost 10 bases to trimming and J lost 4 bases; unmatched junction nucleotides: 8. The CDR3 extends over 14 amino acids. CDR1 and CDR2 (germline): LNHDA, SQIVND (reference sequence). The DNA of the CDR3 is TGTGCCACCAGTCCGGGACAGGGGGCTTACGAGCAGTACTTC. This gives the protein CATSPGQGAYEQYF.

This clone was detected a few times. CDR3 sequence: CASSAGGQETQYF. The CDR3 bases are TGTGCCAGTAGTGCGGGGGGCCAAGAGACCCAGTACTTC. The chain joins TRBV19 to TRBJ2-5; 8 positions match TRBD2. After removal of 5 bases from V and 1 base from J, the junction contained 0 bases not matched to a gene. Germline V gives CDR1 LNHDA, CDR2 SQIVND (reference sequence). The CDR3 contains 13 residues.

The chain is built from TRBV9 and TRBJ1-4, with 7 nucleotides matching TRBD1. The junction had 10 bases not matched to a gene; V was cut back by 4 bases and J by 1 base. The CDR3 covers 17 residues. Per the germline V gene, CDR1 is SGDLS and CDR2 is YYNGEE. The CDR3 DNA is TGTGCCAGCAGCAGACGACAGGGTGGTAGAACTAATGAAAAACTGTTTTTT. The encoded protein is CASSRRQGGRTNEKLFF.

The chain recombines TRBV6-5 with TRBJ1-5, with 7 nucleotides matching TRBD1. CDR1 is MNHEY and CDR2 is SVGAGI in the germline V gene. The CDR3 consists of 14 residues. V was pared by 10 bases and J by 0 bases, with 6 bases of the junction left unmatched. CDR3 amino acids: CATSTGYSNQPQHF. The CDR3 nucleotides read TGTGCCACTTCGACAGGGTATAGCAATCAGCCCCAGCATTTT.

The chain employs TRBV5-5 and TRBJ1-1; the D is unclear. Germline V gene lookup returns CDR1 SGHKS and CDR2 YYEKEE (reference sequence). V lost 4 bases to trimming and J lost 0 bases, with 13 bases between them. The CDR3 is 15 amino acids. CDR3 loop: CASSRPTGMNTEAFF. The CDR3 DNA follows: TGTGCCAGCAGCCGGCCGACGGGGATGAACACTGAAGCTTTCTTT.

CDR3 bases: TGCACCAGCAGCAATCAGCCTAGCGGGGGGGCCGGCGGGGAGCTGTTTTTT. Translated: CTSSNQPSGGAGGELFF. V usage is TRBV1 and J usage is TRBJ2-2; the table calls TRBD2, which could not be checked here. TRBV1 is a known pseudogene. The CDR3 loop spans 17 amino acids.

V gene TRBV30 combines with J gene TRBJ2-3; 7 nucleotides match TRBD1. Losses at the gene ends were 0 bases for V and 2 bases for J; bases not matched to a gene: 5. The CDR3 runs 15 residues. Germline V gene sequence: CDR1 GTSNPN, CDR2 SVGIG (reference sequence). The CDR3 nucleotides read TGTGCCTGGAGTGTACTTCAGGGGGTCACAGATACGCAGTATTTT. As protein: CAWSVLQGVTDTQYF.

The genes are TRBV11-2 and TRBJ1-5, with no clear D. The CDR3 extends over 13 amino acids. V was pared by 4 bases and J by 5 bases, with 9 bases between. Germline CDR1 reads SGHAT; CDR2 reads FQNNGV. Written as DNA, the CDR3 is TGTGCCAGCAGCTCTGGACTTCATCAGCCCCAGCATTTT. The encoded protein is CASSSGLHQPQHF.

The chain combines TRBV6-1 with TRBJ1-4; 7 bases are a match to TRBD1. Germline values: CDR1 MNHNS, CDR2 SASEGT. This CDR3 comprises 14 residues. V trimming: 11 bases; J trimming: 1 base; junction bases outside the gene matches: 7. The CDR3 sequence is CASLRDRTNEKLFF. DNA of the CDR3: TGTGCCTCCCTCCGGGACAGAACTAATGAAAAACTGTTTTTT.

In this sample, this clone turned up a few times. The J gene is TRBJ2-3, the V gene TRBV19, with 8 bases fitting TRBD1. From germline, CDR1 is LNHDA and CDR2 SQIVND (reference sequence). The CDR3 is 15 amino acids. The junction had 6 bases not matched to a gene; V was cut back by 4 bases and J by 3 bases. The CDR3 sequence: CASSTPGGATDTQYF. The CDR3, as DNA: TGTGCCAGTAGTACCCCAGGGGGCGCAACAGATACGCAGTATTTT.

V and J are TRBV5-4 and TRBJ2-2; D possibly corresponds to TRBD1 (6 bases). The ends were cut back, 4 bases at V and 3 bases at J, with 13 bases in the middle. The CDR3 is 15 residues long. Looked up from germline, CDR1 is SGHNT and CDR2 is YYREEE (reference sequence). The CDR3 here is CASSRPRGDTGELFF. The CDR3 region has the DNA TGTGCCAGCAGCCGGCCCAGGGGAGACACCGGGGAGCTGTTTTTT.

The chain has TRBV5-6 and TRBJ1-6, with 9 bases that match TRBD1. V lost 4 bases, J lost 10 bases, and 15 bases stayed unmatched. From germline, CDR1 is SGHDT and CDR2 YYEEEE. This CDR3 is 17 amino acids long. This CDR3 is CASSPATGQGSWSPLHF. In DNA, the CDR3 is TGTGCCAGCAGCCCAGCCACAGGACAGGGGAGTTGGTCACCCCTCCACTTT.

This clone has only a few counts. The CDR3 loop is CSVQGGESSYNEQFF. The CDR3 DNA follows: TGCAGCGTGCAAGGGGGCGAGTCCTCCTACAATGAGCAGTTCTTC. The chain links TRBV29-1 to TRBJ2-1; 7 bases map to TRBD1. From germline, CDR1 is SQVTM and CDR2 ANQGSEA. J lost 0 bases, V lost 6 bases, and 8 bases had no gene match. This CDR3 contains 15 residues.

DNA of the CDR3: TGTGCCAGCAGTGAACAGGGGGCGTACCTCTATGGCTACACCTTC. It translates to CASSEQGAYLYGYTF. The genes are TRBV25-1 and TRBJ1-2; 8 nucleotides line up with TRBD1. V was pared by 2 bases and J by 4 bases, with 6 bases of the junction left unmatched. There are 15 residues in the CDR3. Germline assignment: CDR1 MGHDK and CDR2 SYGVNS.

The rearrangement links TRBV4-3 to TRBJ1-1; the D gene is possibly TRBD1 (5 bases). V was cut by 0 bases and J by 3 bases, with 11 bases left in between. Per germline, CDR1 LGHNA and CDR2 YSLEER. This CDR3 has 15 residues. DNA for the CDR3: TGCGCCAGCAGCCAAGACGGGGGGATGGACACTGAAGCTTTCTTT. This translates into CASSQDGGMDTEAFF.

This chain connects TRBV20-1 to TRBJ2-1, with 9 bases that match TRBD2. V trimming: 3 bases; J trimming: 4 bases; junction bases outside the gene matches: 13. The CDR3 contains 17 residues. The V gene's germline CDR1 is DFQATT and CDR2 SNEGSKA (reference sequence). CDR3: CSASRRLAEKIYNEQFF. DNA of the CDR3: TGCAGTGCTAGTAGGAGACTAGCGGAGAAGATATACAATGAGCAGTTCTTC.

The V and J genes are TRBV6-1 and TRBJ1-3; 8 bases are shared with TRBD1. This CDR3 is built from 14 residues. CDR1 MNHNS and CDR2 SASEGT come from the germline V gene. V trimming: 3 bases; J trimming: 7 bases; junction bases outside the gene matches: 5. CDR3 sequence reads: CASSDQGAVNTIYF. The CDR3 bases are TGTGCCAGCAGTGATCAGGGGGCGGTGAACACCATATATTTT.

This clone was found once. The chain couples TRBV4-1 to TRBJ1-5; maybe TRBD1 (5 bases). The CDR3 loop spans 15 amino acids. V was pared by 8 bases and J by 6 bases, with 20 bases between. Looked up from germline, CDR1 is MGHRA and CDR2 is YSYEKL. Here the CDR3 DNA reads TGCGCCAGCCGAACGGAAATGACAGCGCCTCAGCCCCAGCATTTT. Translated: CASRTEMTAPQPQHF.

The rearrangement joins TRBV6-5 to TRBJ1-1; 7 bases match TRBD1. Germline loops: CDR1 MNHEY, CDR2 SVGAGI. The CDR3 has 13 amino acids. V lost 0 bases to trimming and J lost 5 bases; unmatched junction nucleotides: 0. CDR3 in DNA: TGTGCCAGCAGTTACTCGACAGGGACTGAAGCTTTCTTT. It yields the protein CASSYSTGTEAFF.